This T cell receptor beta chain was captured in a study of blood T cell repertoires in COVID-19. Assay: immunoSEQ multiplex PCR; the TCRdb copy retains only in-frame clones and omits some. The repertoire holds over 200,000 clones, approximately 81% seen once, with around 8.9% in the top ten. This clone came up once. The source material was PBMCs or T cells enriched from blood (not recorded which). The sequence derives from a woman aged 45-59 years with acute COVID-19.

The CDR3 DNA reads as TGTGCCAGCAGCTTAGTTTCGGGGGTAAGGGGTAGCAATCAGCCCCAGCATTTT. Amino acids: CASSLVSGVRGSNQPQHF. V and J are TRBV7-2 and TRBJ1-5, with D possibly being TRBD1 (5 bases). Trimming removed 1 base at V and 0 bases at J, with 16 bases between. Germline values: CDR1 SGHTA, CDR2 FQGNSA. The CDR3 runs to 18 residues.